Listed below are T cell receptor beta chains from one sample, sequenced in a study of T cells in Graves' hyperthyroidism and ophthalmopathy. A single record per CDR3 protein comes from TCRdb applying MiXCR to the multiplex PCR reads. The sample shows 250,000 to 350,000 distinct CDR3 sequences, over 20% of them seen only once. The sample consisted of blood. These receptors all come from a man aged 25 to 40 with Graves' ophthalmopathy. Each CDR3 is given with its conserved first and last residue. D genes are given only for firm matches. Some rows mark clone size as missing; the rest say once, few, many or name a class of expanded clone.

cdr3_nt,cdr3_aa,j_call,d_call,clone_size,v_call
TGTGCCAGCAGCTCTTCTTACACGGGCCAGGCGGCCGGGGAGCTGTTTTTT,CASSSSYTGQAAGELFF,TRBJ2-2,-,few,TRBV13
TGCGCCAGCAGTCCCGGGACAGGGGGCTCAGGCGGCAATCAGCCCCAGCATTTT,CASSPGTGGSGGNQPQHF,TRBJ1-5,TRBD1,many,TRBV5-1
TGCAGTGCTACCGGACTAGCGGGCGACACGAAAGAGACCCAGTACTTC,CSATGLAGDTKETQYF,TRBJ2-5,TRBD2,few,TRBV20-1
TGTGCCAGCAGCTTAGCTTCCGTGGGACAGGGTGTTGGCGAGCAGTACTTC,CASSLASVGQGVGEQYF,TRBJ2-7,TRBD1,few,TRBV7-8
TGTGCCAGCTCACCTCGGGAAGGGGACACCGGGGAGCTGTTTTTT,CASSPREGDTGELFF,TRBJ2-2,-,few,TRBV18
TGCAGTGCTAGTTATTCAGATACGCAGTATTTT,CSASYSDTQYF,TRBJ2-3,-,few,TRBV20-1
TGCAGTGCTAGGGGAGGGTTGGCAACTGAAGCTTTCTTT,CSARGGLATEAFF,TRBJ1-1,-,-,TRBV20-1
TGTGCCAGCAGCCCCTCCGGCACGCCAAAAAGCGGGGAGCTGTTTTTT,CASSPSGTPKSGELFF,TRBJ2-2,-,-,TRBV4-2
TGTGCCAGCAGGTCCGGGACAGGGGGCCAGCCCCAGCATTTT,CASRSGTGGQPQHF,TRBJ1-5,TRBD1,few,TRBV2
TGTGCCAGCGGGCCGGGACAGGGGAATACAGATACGCAGTATTTT,CASGPGQGNTDTQYF,TRBJ2-3,TRBD1,many,TRBV11-3
TGTGCCAGCAGTTCATTATCCCCCGCCAGGGGAAAAAACATTCAGTACTTC,CASSSLSPARGKNIQYF,TRBJ2-4,-,-,TRBV28
TGTGCCAGCAGGGACTCAAGTTCCGGTGGCTACACCTTC,CASRDSSSGGYTF,TRBJ1-2,-,few,TRBV6-1
TGTGCCACCAGTGATTCGGCCGGGACAGCGCCTTCAGAGACCCAGTACTTC,CATSDSAGTAPSETQYF,TRBJ2-5,TRBD1,-,TRBV24-1
TGTGCCAGCAGTGCCCCCGACACCTACGAGCAGTACTTC,CASSAPDTYEQYF,TRBJ2-7,-,-,TRBV6-1
TGTGCCAGCTCACCACCGTCGGACTCTGGAAACACCATATATTTT,CASSPPSDSGNTIYF,TRBJ1-3,-,-,TRBV18
TGTGCCAGCAGCCAGATGAGGGCAGATACGCAGTATTTT,CASSQMRADTQYF,TRBJ2-3,-,few,TRBV7-2
TGCGCCAGCAGCTACTCGACAGGGACGAATGAGCAGTTCTTC,CASSYSTGTNEQFF,TRBJ2-1,TRBD1,many,TRBV5-1
TGTGCCATCAGTTACGTTCAGGGGGCTTACAATGAGCAGTTCTTC,CAISYVQGAYNEQFF,TRBJ2-1,TRBD1,once,TRBV10-3
TGTGCCAGCACTTCGGGACTAGCGGGAGTCTACCGCGAGCAGTACTTC,CASTSGLAGVYREQYF,TRBJ2-7,TRBD2,many,TRBV28
TGTGCCAGCAGGGACAGGCCCTCCACCGGGGAGCTGTTTTTT,CASRDRPSTGELFF,TRBJ2-2,TRBD1,few,TRBV2
TGTGCCAGCCAGAAACCCGGCAGAGGGGAGCTGTTTTTT,CASQKPGRGELFF,TRBJ2-2,-,many,TRBV2
TGTGCCAGCAGCCAAGGGGTCCAACTAGCGGGGAGCCAAGAGACCCAGTACTTC,CASSQGVQLAGSQETQYF,TRBJ2-5,TRBD2,many,TRBV3-1
TGCAGTGCTAGGGACTTATCAACATACAATGAGCAGTTCTTC,CSARDLSTYNEQFF,TRBJ2-1,-,many,TRBV20-1
TGTGCCAGCAGCCCTCGGGACGGTACTAACTATGGCTACACCTTC,CASSPRDGTNYGYTF,TRBJ1-2,-,-,TRBV11-1
TGTGCCAGCGTAACACCGCTAGCGGGAGAGGAGACCCAGTACTTC,CASVTPLAGEETQYF,TRBJ2-5,TRBD2,many,TRBV12-3/TRBV12-4
TGCAGCGTTCGAGGACAGGGCTACGAGCAGTACTTC,CSVRGQGYEQYF,TRBJ2-7,TRBD1,-,TRBV29-1
TGTGCCAGCACCTTGGGTCCAGGAACACCCTACGAGCAGTACTTC,CASTLGPGTPYEQYF,TRBJ2-7,-,many,TRBV6-1
TGCAGTGCTGGGACTAGCGGGAGGGGTACGCAGTATTTT,CSAGTSGRGTQYF,TRBJ2-3,TRBD2,-,TRBV20-1
TGTGCCAGCAGCCCTCCGGGAACGACTAGCTTCAATGAGCAGTTCTTC,CASSPPGTTSFNEQFF,TRBJ2-1,TRBD2,many,TRBV11-2